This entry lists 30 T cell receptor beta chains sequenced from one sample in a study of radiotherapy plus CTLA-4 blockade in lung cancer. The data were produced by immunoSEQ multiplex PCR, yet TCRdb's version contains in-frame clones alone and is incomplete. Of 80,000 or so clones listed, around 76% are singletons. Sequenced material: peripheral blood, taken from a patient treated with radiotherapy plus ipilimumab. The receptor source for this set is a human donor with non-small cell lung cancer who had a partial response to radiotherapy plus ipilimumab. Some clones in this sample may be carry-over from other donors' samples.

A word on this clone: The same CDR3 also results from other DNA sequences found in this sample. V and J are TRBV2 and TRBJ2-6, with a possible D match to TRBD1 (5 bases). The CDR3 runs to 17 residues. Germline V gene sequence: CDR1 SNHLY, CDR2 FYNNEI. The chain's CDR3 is CAGAGQGPSRGANVLTF. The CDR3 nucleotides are TGTGCTGGCGCTGGGCAGGGTCCCTCTAGAGGGGCCAACGTCCTGACTTTC.

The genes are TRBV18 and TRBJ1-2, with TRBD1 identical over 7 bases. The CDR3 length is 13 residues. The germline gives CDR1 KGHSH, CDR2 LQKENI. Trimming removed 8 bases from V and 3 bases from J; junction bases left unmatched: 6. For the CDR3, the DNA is TGTGCCAGCCGAGGGCAGGGGGACTATGGCTACACCTTC. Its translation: CASRGQGDYGYTF.

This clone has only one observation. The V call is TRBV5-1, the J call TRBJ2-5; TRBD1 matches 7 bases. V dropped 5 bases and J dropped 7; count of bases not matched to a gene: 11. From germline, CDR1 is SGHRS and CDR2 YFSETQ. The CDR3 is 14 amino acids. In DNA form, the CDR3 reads TGCGCCAGCAGGCGAACAGGGGTTATGGGGACCCAGTACTTC. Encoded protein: CASRRTGVMGTQYF.

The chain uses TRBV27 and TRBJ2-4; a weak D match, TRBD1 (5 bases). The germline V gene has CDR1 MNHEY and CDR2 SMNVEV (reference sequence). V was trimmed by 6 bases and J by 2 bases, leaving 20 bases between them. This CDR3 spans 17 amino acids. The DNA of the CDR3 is TGTGCCAGCAGCGAAAGGGGTCTGGGAATAACCAAAAACATTCAGTACTTC. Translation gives CASSERGLGITKNIQYF.

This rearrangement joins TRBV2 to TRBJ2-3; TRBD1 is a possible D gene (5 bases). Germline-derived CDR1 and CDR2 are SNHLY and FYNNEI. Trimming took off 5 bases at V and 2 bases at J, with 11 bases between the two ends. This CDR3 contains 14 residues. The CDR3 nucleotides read TGTGCCAGCAGTAATGACAGACACACAGATACGCAGTATTTT. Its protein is CASSNDRHTDTQYF.

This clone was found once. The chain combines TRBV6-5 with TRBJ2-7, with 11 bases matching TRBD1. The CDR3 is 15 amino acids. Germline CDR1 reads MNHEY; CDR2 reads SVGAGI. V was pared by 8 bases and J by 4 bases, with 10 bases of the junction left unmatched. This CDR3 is CASSRAGQGAYEQYF. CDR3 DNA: TGTGCCAGCTCCCGAGCAGGACAGGGGGCTTACGAGCAGTACTTC.

The CDR3 loop is CASSLNTGGETITDTQYF. The CDR3 nucleotides are TGCGCCAGCAGCTTAAATACGGGGGGCGAAACAATCACAGATACGCAGTATTTT. The chain combines TRBV5-1 with TRBJ2-3; a possible D gene is TRBD2 (7 bases). CDR3 length: 18 amino acids. Germline V gene data show CDR1 as SGHRS and CDR2 as YFSETQ. V was cut by 2 bases and J by 2 bases, with 21 bases left in between.

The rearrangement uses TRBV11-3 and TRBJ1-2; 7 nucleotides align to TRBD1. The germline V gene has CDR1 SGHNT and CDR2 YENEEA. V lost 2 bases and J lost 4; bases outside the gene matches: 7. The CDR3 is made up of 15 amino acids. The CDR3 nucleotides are TGTGCCAGCAGCTTAAATTCCGGACAGGTCTATGGCTACACCTTC. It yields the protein CASSLNSGQVYGYTF.

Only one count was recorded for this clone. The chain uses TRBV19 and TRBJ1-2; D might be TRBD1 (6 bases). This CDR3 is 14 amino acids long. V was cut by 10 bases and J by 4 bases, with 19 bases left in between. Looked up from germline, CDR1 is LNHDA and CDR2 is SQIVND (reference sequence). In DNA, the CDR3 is TGTGCCACGCGGGAGGGGGTTCTCCTCTATGGCTACACCTTC. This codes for CATREGVLLYGYTF.

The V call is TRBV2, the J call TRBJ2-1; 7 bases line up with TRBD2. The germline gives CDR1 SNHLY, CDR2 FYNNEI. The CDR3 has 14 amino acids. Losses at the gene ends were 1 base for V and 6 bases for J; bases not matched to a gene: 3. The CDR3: CASSEGLAVNEQFF. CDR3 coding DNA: TGTGCCAGCAGTGAAGGTCTAGCGGTCAATGAGCAGTTCTTC.

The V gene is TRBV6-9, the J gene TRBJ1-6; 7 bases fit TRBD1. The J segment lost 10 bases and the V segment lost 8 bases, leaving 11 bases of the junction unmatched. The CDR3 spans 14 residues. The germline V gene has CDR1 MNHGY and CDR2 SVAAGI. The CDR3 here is CASSGGLSLSPLHF. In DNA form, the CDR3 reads TGTGCCAGCTCAGGGGGTCTCTCCCTCTCACCCCTCCACTTT.

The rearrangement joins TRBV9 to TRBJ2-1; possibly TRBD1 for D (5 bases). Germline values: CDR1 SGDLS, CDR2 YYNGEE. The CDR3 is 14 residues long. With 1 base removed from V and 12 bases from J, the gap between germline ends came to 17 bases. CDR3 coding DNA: TGTGCCAGCAGCGTAAAACCAGCGCAAAGGGGGCAGTTCTTC. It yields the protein CASSVKPAQRGQFF.

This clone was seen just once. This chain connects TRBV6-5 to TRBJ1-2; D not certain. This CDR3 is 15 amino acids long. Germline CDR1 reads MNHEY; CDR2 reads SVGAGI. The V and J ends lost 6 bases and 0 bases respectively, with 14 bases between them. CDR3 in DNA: TGTGCCAGCAGCCAGGTACTGGCAGCTAACTATGGCTACACCTTC. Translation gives CASSQVLAANYGYTF.

CDR3 sequence reads: CAIVTSSGGAVDTGELFF. CDR3 nucleotide sequence: TGTGCCATCGTCACTTCTAGCGGGGGGGCGGTCGACACCGGGGAGCTGTTTTTT. The chain has TRBV21-1 and TRBJ2-2; the tabulated D call, TRBD2, remains unverified against the DNA. TRBV21-1 is deemed a pseudogene. This CDR3 is built from 18 residues.

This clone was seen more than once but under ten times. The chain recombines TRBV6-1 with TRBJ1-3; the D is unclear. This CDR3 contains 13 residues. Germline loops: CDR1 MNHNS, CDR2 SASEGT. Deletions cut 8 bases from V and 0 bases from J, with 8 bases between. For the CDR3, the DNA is TGTGCCAGCGCGGCTCACTCTGGAAACACCATATATTTT. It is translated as CASAAHSGNTIYF.

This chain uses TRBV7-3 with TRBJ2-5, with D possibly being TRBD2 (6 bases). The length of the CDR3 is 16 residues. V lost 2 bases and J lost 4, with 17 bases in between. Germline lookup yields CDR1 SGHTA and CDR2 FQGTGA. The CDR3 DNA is TGTGCCAGCAGCTTACGTAGGAGGGCAGGAAGAGAGACCCAGTACTTC. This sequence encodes CASSLRRRAGRETQYF.

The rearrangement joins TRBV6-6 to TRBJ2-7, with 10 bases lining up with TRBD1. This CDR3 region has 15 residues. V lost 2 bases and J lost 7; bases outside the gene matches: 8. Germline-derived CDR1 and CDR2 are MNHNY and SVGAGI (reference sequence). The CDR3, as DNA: TGTGCCAGCAGTTACGCGGGACAGGGGCGAAGTGAGCAGTACTTC. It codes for CASSYAGQGRSEQYF.

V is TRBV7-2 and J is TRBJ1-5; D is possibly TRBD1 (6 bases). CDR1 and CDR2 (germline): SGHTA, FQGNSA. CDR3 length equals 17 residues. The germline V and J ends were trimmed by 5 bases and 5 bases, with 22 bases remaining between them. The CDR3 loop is CASSPRQALNLYQPQHF. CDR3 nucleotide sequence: TGTGCCAGCAGCCCCCGACAGGCCCTCAATTTATATCAGCCCCAGCATTTT.

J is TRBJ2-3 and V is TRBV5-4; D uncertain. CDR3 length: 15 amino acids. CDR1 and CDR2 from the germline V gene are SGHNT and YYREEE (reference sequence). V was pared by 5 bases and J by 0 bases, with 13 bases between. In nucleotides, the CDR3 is TGTGCCAGCAGGGTACAGAGCCTGAGCACAGATACGCAGTATTTT. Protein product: CASRVQSLSTDTQYF.

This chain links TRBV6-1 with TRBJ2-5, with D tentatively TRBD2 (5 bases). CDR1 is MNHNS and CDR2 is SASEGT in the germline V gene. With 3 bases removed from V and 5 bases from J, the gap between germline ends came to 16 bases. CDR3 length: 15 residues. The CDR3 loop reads CASSDILDLWETQYF. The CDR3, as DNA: TGTGCCAGCAGTGATATACTAGATCTGTGGGAGACCCAGTACTTC.

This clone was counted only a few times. CDR3 sequence reads: CASSQGRGQPQHF. The CDR3 bases are TGTGCCAGTAGTCAGGGAAGGGGTCAGCCCCAGCATTTT. The chain employs TRBV19 and TRBJ1-5; D might be TRBD1 (5 bases). This CDR3 has 13 amino acids. Germline values: CDR1 LNHDA, CDR2 SQIVND (reference sequence). Trimming stripped 5 bases from V and 6 bases from J, with 11 bases between.

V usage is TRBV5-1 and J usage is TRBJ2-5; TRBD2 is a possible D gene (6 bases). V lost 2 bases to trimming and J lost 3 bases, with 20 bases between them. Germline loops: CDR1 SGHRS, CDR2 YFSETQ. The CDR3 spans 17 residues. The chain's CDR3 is CASSFGLAQGGKETQYF. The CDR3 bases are TGCGCCAGCAGCTTTGGACTTGCGCAGGGAGGAAAAGAGACCCAGTACTTC.

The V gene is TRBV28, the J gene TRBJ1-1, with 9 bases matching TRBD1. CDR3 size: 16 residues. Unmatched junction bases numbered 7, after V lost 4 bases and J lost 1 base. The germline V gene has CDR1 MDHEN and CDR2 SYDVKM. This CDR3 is CASSWDRDWRNTEAFF. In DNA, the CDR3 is TGTGCCAGCAGTTGGGACAGGGATTGGAGGAACACTGAAGCTTTCTTT.

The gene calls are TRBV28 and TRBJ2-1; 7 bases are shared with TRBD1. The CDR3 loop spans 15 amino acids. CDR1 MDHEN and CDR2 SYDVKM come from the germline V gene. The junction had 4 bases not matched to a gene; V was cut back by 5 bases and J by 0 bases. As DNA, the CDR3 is TGTGCCAGCAGTCTCTACAGGGGCTCCTACAATGAGCAGTTCTTC. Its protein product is CASSLYRGSYNEQFF.

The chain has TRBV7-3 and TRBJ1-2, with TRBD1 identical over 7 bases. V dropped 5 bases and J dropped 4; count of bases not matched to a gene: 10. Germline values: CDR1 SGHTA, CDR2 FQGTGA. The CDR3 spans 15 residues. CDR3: CASSRAAGGSYGYTF. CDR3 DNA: TGTGCCAGCAGCCGAGCGGCAGGGGGTAGCTATGGCTACACCTTC.

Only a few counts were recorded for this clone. The CDR3 is CASSRRGVNEKLFF. Written as DNA, the CDR3 is TGTGCCAGCAGCCGGCGAGGCGTTAATGAAAAACTGTTTTTT. The chain joins TRBV11-2 to TRBJ1-4, with unresolved D. The V end was cut by 5 bases, the J end by 4 bases, with 11 bases between. There are 14 residues in the CDR3. Germline loops: CDR1 SGHAT, CDR2 FQNNGV.

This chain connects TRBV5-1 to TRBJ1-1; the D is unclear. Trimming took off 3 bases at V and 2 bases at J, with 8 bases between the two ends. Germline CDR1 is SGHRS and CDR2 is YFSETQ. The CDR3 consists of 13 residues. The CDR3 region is CASSSNTNTEAFF. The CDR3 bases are TGCGCCAGCAGCTCAAACACAAACACTGAAGCTTTCTTT.

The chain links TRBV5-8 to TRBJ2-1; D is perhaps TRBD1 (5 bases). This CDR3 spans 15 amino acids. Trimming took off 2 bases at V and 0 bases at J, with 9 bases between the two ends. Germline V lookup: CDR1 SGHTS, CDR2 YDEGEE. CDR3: CASSLGQSSYNEQFF. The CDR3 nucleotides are TGTGCCAGCAGCTTAGGACAAAGCTCCTACAATGAGCAGTTCTTC.

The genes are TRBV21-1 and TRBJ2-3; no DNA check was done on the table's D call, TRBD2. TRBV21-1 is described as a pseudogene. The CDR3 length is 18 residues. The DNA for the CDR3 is TGTGCCAGCGCCACGGGACTAGCGGGAGGTAGTAGCACAGATACGCAGTATTTT. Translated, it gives CASATGLAGGSSTDTQYF.

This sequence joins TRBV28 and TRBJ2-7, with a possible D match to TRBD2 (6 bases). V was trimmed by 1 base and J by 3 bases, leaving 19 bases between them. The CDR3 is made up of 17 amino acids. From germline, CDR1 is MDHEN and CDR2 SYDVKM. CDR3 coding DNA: TGTGCCAGCAGTTTATTAGGCCCCCCGGGACTTGACTACGAGCAGTACTTC. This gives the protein CASSLLGPPGLDYEQYF. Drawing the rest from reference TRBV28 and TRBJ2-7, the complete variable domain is DVKVTQSSRYLVKRTGEKVFLECVQDMDHENMFWYRQDPGLGLRLIYFSYDVKMKEKGDIPEGYSVSREKKERFSLILESASTNQTSMYLCASSLLGPPGLDYEQYFGPGTRLTVT.